This note documents a single T cell receptor beta chain sequence. Its antigen is unknown. TCRdb's copy holds only in-frame clones and misses some; the assay was immunoSEQ multiplex PCR. The data hold more than 85,000 clones, with around 92% observed a single time. The data originate from a study of graft-versus-host responses after intestinal transplantation. Study outcomes and limitations: Investigators detected GvH clones in recipient marrow, with some emerging earlier in ileum or blood.

The V gene's germline CDR1 is LGHNA and CDR2 YNFKEQ. With 5 bases clipped from V and 2 bases from J, the junction kept 4 bases outside the gene matches. CDR3 length: 15 residues. This chain connects TRBV4-2 to TRBJ2-3, with 10 bases identical to TRBD2. This sample comprised unstimulated CD8+ T cells sorted from spleen or lymph node cells, obtained before transplant. This TCR came from a human donor who was the organ donor for an intestinal transplant. This CDR3 is CASSKAGGHTDTQYF. In nucleotides, the CDR3 is TGTGCCAGCAGCAAAGCGGGGGGGCACACAGATACGCAGTATTTT.